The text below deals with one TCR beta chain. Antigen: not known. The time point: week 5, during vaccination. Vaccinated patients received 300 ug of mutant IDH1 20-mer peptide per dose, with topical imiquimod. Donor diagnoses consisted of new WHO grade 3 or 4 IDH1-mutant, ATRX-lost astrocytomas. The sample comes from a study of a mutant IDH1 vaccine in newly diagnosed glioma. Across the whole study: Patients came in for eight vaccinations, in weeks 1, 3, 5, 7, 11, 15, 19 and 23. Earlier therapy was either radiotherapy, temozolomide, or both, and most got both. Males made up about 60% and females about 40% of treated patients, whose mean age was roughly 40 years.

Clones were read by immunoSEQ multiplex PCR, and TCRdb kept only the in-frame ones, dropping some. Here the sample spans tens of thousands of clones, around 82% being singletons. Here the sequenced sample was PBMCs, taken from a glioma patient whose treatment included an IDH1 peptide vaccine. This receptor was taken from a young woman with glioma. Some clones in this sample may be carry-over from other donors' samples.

DNA of the CDR3: TGTGCCAGCAGCGCTAGTATCGGGCTGAAGAACACTGAAGCTTTCTTT. It translates to CASSASIGLKNTEAFF. The chain is built from TRBV9 and TRBJ1-1; D gene uncertain. Germline V lookup: CDR1 SGDLS, CDR2 YYNGEE. Trimming removed 3 bases at V and 1 base at J, with 16 bases between. The CDR3 sequence is 16 residues long.